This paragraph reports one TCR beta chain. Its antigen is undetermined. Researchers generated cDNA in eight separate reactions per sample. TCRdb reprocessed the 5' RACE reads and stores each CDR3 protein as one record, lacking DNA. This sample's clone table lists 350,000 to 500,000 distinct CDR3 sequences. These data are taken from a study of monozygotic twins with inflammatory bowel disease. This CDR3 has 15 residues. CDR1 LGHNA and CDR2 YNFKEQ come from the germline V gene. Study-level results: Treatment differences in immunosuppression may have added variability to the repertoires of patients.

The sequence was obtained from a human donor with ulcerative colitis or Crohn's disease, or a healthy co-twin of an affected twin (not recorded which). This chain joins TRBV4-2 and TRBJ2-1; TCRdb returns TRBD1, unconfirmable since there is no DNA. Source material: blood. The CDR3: CASSQDRTHYNEQFF.